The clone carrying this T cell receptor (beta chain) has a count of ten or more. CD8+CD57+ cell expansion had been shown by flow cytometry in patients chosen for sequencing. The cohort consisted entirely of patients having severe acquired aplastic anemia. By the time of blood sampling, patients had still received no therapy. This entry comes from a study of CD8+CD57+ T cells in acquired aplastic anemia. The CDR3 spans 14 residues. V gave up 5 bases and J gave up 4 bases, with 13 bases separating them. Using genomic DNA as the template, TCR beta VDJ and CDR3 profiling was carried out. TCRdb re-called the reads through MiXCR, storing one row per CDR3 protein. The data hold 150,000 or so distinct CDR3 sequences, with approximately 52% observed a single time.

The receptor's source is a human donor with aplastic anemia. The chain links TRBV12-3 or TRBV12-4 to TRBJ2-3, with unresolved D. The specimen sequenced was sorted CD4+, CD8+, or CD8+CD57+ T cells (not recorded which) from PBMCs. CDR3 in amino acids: CASSPEWASDTQYF. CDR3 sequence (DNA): TGTGCCAGCAGTCCCGAGTGGGCCTCAGATACGCAGTATTTT.